What follows are 14 T cell receptor beta chains derived from one specimen sequenced in a study of shared clonotypes between healthy human individuals. The repertoire was sequenced with immunoSEQ multiplex PCR; TCRdb's copy has only in-frame clones and lacks some. The repertoire holds 2 million to 2.5 million clones, 85% to 95% seen once, with about 0.36% in the top ten. Source material: naive CD4+ T cells from PBMCs. The subset here: CD45RA+ positively selected. These receptors originate from a man aged 18 to 30 in good health. Some clones in this sample may be carry-over from other donors' samples.

The genes are TRBV5-1 and TRBJ2-7, with 14 bases identical to TRBD2. CDR3 length: 16 residues. V was pared by 0 bases and J by 5 bases, with 4 bases of the junction left unmatched. Germline loops: CDR1 SGHRS, CDR2 YFSETQ. Here the CDR3 DNA reads TGCGCCAGCAGCTTGGGGGGGACTAGCGGGAGTCACGAGCAGTACTTC. Its translation is CASSLGGTSGSHEQYF. The entire variable domain, with the rest obtained from reference TRBV5-1 and TRBJ2-7, is as follows: KAGVTQTPRYLIKTRGQQVTLSCSPISGHRSVSWYQQTPGQGLQFLFEYFSETQRNKGNFPGRFSGRQFSNSRSEMNVSTLELGDSALYLCASSLGGTSGSHEQYFGPGTRLTVT.

The chain joins TRBV28 to TRBJ1-5; possible D gene TRBD1, 5 bases. V was pared by 3 bases and J by 5 bases, with 14 bases between. Germline CDR1 reads MDHEN; CDR2 reads SYDVKM. CDR3 length: 15 amino acids. DNA for the CDR3: TGTGCCAGCAGTTTCGCGGGGACGCCCTATCAGCCCCAGCATTTT. Its translation: CASSFAGTPYQPQHF.

This chain links TRBV27 with TRBJ2-7; no reliable D call. This CDR3 region has 16 residues. V was cut by 4 bases and J by 2 bases, with 18 bases left in between. The germline gives CDR1 MNHEY, CDR2 SMNVEV (reference sequence). In DNA form, the CDR3 reads TGTGCCAGCAGTTCTTTACCCCGTCTACCCGCCTACGAGCAGTACTTC. Its translation: CASSSLPRLPAYEQYF.

The chain carries TRBV28 and TRBJ2-2; no clear D gene. Germline lookup yields CDR1 MDHEN and CDR2 SYDVKM. The CDR3 totals 12 residues. The V end lost 11 bases, the J end lost 6 bases, and 13 bases lay between the germline ends. CDR3 nucleotide sequence: TGTGCCGCGGCGAGGCCCGCCGGGGAGCTGTTTTTT. Translating it yields CAAARPAGELFF.

This chain uses TRBV18 with TRBJ2-7, with D hard to call. This CDR3 contains 13 residues. CDR1 and CDR2 from the germline V gene are KGHSH and LQKENI. The V gene lost 3 bases and the J gene lost 11 bases, with 17 bases spanning the gap. The CDR3 sequence is CASSPSAPSSKYF. CDR3 bases: TGTGCCAGCTCACCGTCGGCGCCCTCGAGCAAGTACTTC. The full variable domain, its missing parts supplied by reference TRBV18 and TRBJ2-7, is NAGVMQNPRHLVRRRGQEARLRCSPMKGHSHVYWYRQLPEEGLKFMVYLQKENIIDESGMPKERFSAEFPKEGPSILRIQQVVRGDSAAYFCASSPSAPSSKYFGPGTRLTVT.

Points on this clone: The sample carries other DNA sequences with the same CDR3. The chain recombines TRBV11-2 with TRBJ2-3; D gene uncertain. Germline V gene lookup returns CDR1 SGHAT and CDR2 FQNNGV. The CDR3 length is 14 residues. Trimming left V 5 bases short and J 1 base short, with 10 bases between. CDR3 in amino acids: CASSLNRGTDTQYF. DNA of the CDR3: TGTGCCAGCAGCCTGAATCGCGGCACAGATACGCAGTATTTT.

This sequence joins TRBV12-5 and TRBJ2-7; D might be TRBD2 (5 bases). CDR1 is LGHNT, CDR2 FRNRAP, per germline. The germline V and J ends were trimmed by 2 bases and 6 bases, with 8 bases remaining between them. The CDR3 covers 12 residues. DNA for the CDR3: TGTGCTAGTGGTTTGTACGAGGGCGAGCAGTACTTC. It specifies CASGLYEGEQYF.

The V call is TRBV28, the J call TRBJ1-1, with 8 bases aligning to TRBD1. CDR3 length: 13 amino acids. Germline CDR1 is MDHEN and CDR2 is SYDVKM. J lost 7 bases, V lost 5 bases, and 6 bases had no gene match. The CDR3 nucleotides read TGTGCCAGCAGTACCGGACAGGGATTTGAAGCTTTCTTT. It specifies CASSTGQGFEAFF.

The V call is TRBV28, the J call TRBJ1-6, with TRBD1 as a possible D gene (6 bases). The V and J ends lost 8 bases and 6 bases respectively, with 20 bases between them. The CDR3 consists of 16 residues. Germline CDR1 reads MDHEN; CDR2 reads SYDVKM. In nucleotides, the CDR3 is TGTGCCAGCCGGCCGGGGGGGGCCGGCGGTAATTCACCCCTCCACTTT. Its translation is CASRPGGAGGNSPLHF.

This clone was observed a few times. The CDR3 is CASSFPQHF. Written as DNA, the CDR3 is TGTGCCAGCAGTTTCCCCCAGCATTTT. The V gene is TRBV28, the J gene TRBJ1-5; D uncertain. V lost 3 bases and J 10 bases, leaving 1 base between the germline ends. This CDR3 comprises 9 residues. In germline, CDR1 is MDHEN, CDR2 SYDVKM.

V usage is TRBV11-3 and J usage is TRBJ2-2; tentative D call: TRBD1 (5 bases). Trimming took 1 base from V and 6 from J, leaving 6 bases between them. This CDR3 contains 13 residues. Germline lookup yields CDR1 SGHNT and CDR2 YENEEA. The CDR3 is CASSLGGPGELFF. As DNA, the CDR3 is TGTGCCAGCAGCTTAGGGGGCCCCGGGGAGCTGTTTTTT.

The chain has TRBV6-1 and TRBJ2-7, with 9 bases that match TRBD1. CDR3 length: 14 residues. Germline V gene data show CDR1 as MNHNS and CDR2 as SASEGT. With 7 bases clipped from V and 6 bases from J, the junction kept 10 bases outside the gene matches. The DNA for the CDR3 is TGTGCCAGCATTCTCGACAGGGGGAGGGGCGAGCAGTACTTC. The encoded protein is CASILDRGRGEQYF.

This chain uses TRBV11-2 with TRBJ2-3; TRBD1 matches at 7 bases. The CDR3 totals 16 residues. Germline-derived CDR1 and CDR2 are SGHAT and FQNNGV. With V trimmed by 5 bases and J by 0 bases, 8 bases remained unmatched. CDR3 amino acids: CASSASRGFSTDTQYF. Here the CDR3 DNA reads TGTGCCAGCAGCGCGAGCAGGGGGTTTAGCACAGATACGCAGTATTTT.

This chain joins TRBV5-6 and TRBJ2-7; 8 nucleotides match TRBD2. Germline CDR1 reads SGHDT; CDR2 reads YYEEEE. J lost 2 bases, V lost 5 bases, and 9 bases had no gene match. CDR3 length equals 15 residues. DNA for the CDR3: TGTGCCAGCAGTCCGCCGGGGGGGGCTACCTACGAGCAGTACTTC. It translates to CASSPPGGATYEQYF. Combining the CDR3 with reference TRBV5-6 and TRBJ2-7 gives the whole variable domain DAGVTQSPTHLIKTRGQQVTLRCSPKSGHDTVSWYQQALGQGPQFIFQYYEEEERQRGNFPDRFSGHQFPNYSSELNVNALLLGDSALYLCASSPPGGATYEQYFGPGTRLTVT.